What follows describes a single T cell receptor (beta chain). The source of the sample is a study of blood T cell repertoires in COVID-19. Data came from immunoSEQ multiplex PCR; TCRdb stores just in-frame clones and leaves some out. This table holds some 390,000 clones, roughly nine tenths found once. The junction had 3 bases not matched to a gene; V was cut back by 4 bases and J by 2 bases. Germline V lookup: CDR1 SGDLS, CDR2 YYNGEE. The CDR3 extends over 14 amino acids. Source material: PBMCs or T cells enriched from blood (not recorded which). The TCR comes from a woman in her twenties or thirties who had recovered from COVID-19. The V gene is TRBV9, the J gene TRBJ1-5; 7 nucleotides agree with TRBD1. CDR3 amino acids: CASSPGQRNQPQHF. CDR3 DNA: TGTGCCAGCAGCCCGGGACAGCGCAATCAGCCCCAGCATTTT.